This TCR beta chain was sequenced during a study of PD-L1 blockade in urothelial cancer. Documented time point: pretreatment peripheral blood. CDR3 size: 16 residues. Trimming took 0 bases from V and 1 from J; bases not matched to a gene: 2. Germline lookup yields CDR1 SGDLS and CDR2 YYNGEE. Assay used: immunoSEQ multiplex PCR; TCRdb lists only in-frame clones, some missing. The sample shows around 40,000 clones, roughly nine tenths of them seen only once. V and J are TRBV9 and TRBJ2-3; 10 nucleotides agree with TRBD2. The receptor's source is a woman between 55 and 75 years old with urothelial cancer. This sample comprised PBMCs, obtained around atezolizumab (anti-PD-L1) treatment. The CDR3 protein is CASSVGTSGGTDTQYF. CDR3 bases: TGTGCCAGCAGCGTAGGGACTAGCGGTGGCACAGATACGCAGTATTTT.